This T cell receptor beta chain is from a study of OX40 agonist ivuxolimab in advanced cancers. For context, the study as a whole: The costimulatory receptor OX40 (CD134) was targeted by ivuxolimab, a fully human IgG2 agonistic monoclonal antibody. Patients were allowed to have had prior anti-PD-1, anti-PD-L1 or anti-CTLA-4 therapy, and around 40% of the dose-escalation patients had previously received checkpoint inhibitors. Of the approximately 53 patients in dose escalation, about 20 had hepatocellular carcinoma, about 15 had melanoma, 9 had renal cell carcinoma and 9 had head and neck cancer. Partial responses occurred in three dose-escalation patients: two with cutaneous melanoma and one with hepatocellular carcinoma. In the dose-escalation cohort, approximately 82% of patients were male, and the mean age was approximately 60 years, with a range of about 23 to 80. The monotherapy dose-escalation portion (N ≈ 52 patients) of the phase I ivuxolimab trial is reported in the paper. Peripheral TCRbeta sequencing was intended to test whether TCR sequence diversity was altered and clonal T-cell expansion was caused by ivuxolimab. Intravenous ivuxolimab was administered to patients every 2 weeks at six dose levels: 0.01, 0.1, 0.3, 1.5, 3 and 10 mg/kg.

Here is what the overall study found, with its caveats: Clonal expansion of both CD4+ and CD8+ blood T cells was observed from baseline to week 6 at doses 0.1 to 3.0 mg/kg. In the 0.1-3.0 mg/kg groups, partial responders had among the lowest normalized peripheral clonal expansion, particularly in CD8+ T cells. After ivuxolimab, expanded clones were on average more numerous among CD8+ T cells than among CD4+ T cells. The antigen specificity of the peripheral T cells that underwent clonal expansion was not determined. Low levels of normalized T-cell clonal expansion were also seen in some nonresponding patients.

Genomic DNA was isolated from the sorted cells so that the TCRbeta CDR3 region could be sequenced. TCRbeta CDR3 regions were sequenced using the immunoSEQ Assay. In TCRdb, the immuneACCESS table is reduced to in-frame sequences with V and J assigned. These tables do not hold every clone; where another copy was compared, an unresolved V gene accounts for under half, and the others remain unexplained. The sample table contains around 30,000 clones; only one count was recorded for roughly nine tenths of them. The ten largest clones take up more than 9% of the sample. Relative to germline, V is 5 bases shorter and J is 4 bases shorter, with 21 bases between their ends. The germline V gene (reference sequence) supplies CDR1 LNHDA and CDR2 SQIVND. The CDR3 measures 16 amino acids from cysteine to phenylalanine. The sequence is cut down to CDR3 DNA, 48 bases in frame from base 1. The trial excluded patients who had a history of autoimmune disease or who were on systemic immunosuppression. Peripheral blood for TCR sequencing was collected from all dose cohorts at baseline, on cycle 4 day 1, and on cycle 7 day 1. The samples were drawn from a first-in-human, open-label, multicenter phase I dose-escalation trial of ivuxolimab. The trial enrolled adults with locally advanced or metastatic head and neck squamous cell, hepatocellular, melanoma or renal cell carcinoma. Before TCR sequencing, CD4+ T cells and CD8+ T cells were sorted from peripheral blood as separate populations.

Concerning this clone: The antigen it recognizes is unknown. No much larger clone is present one base from it, and per-base qualities are unavailable.

The sequenced sample was CD4+ or CD8+ T cells sorted from blood, obtained in a trial of the OX40 agonist ivuxolimab. The chain couples TRBV19 to TRBJ2-7; the D assignment is uncertain and may be TRBD1 or TRBD2, with 7 bases supporting each. The source is an adult with an advanced solid tumor such as melanoma, head and neck, liver or kidney cancer. The DNA sequence follows: TGTGCCAGTAGTCTTCGTGGGGGGGGACAGAGATACGAGCAGTACTTC. Its product reads: CASSLRGGGQRYEQYF.